The 16 T cell receptor beta chains in this list originate from one sample, sequenced in a study of regulatory T cells in long-lasting Graves disease. Time point described: newly diagnosed GD, antithyroid drugs for less than 3 months. Extracted RNA from PBMCs served as the source of the TCR library. TCR beta libraries were built with iRepertoire HTBI primers and Arm-PCR of CDR3 regions. TCRdb redid the calling of the multiplex PCR reads with MiXCR, one entry per CDR3 protein. The sample records approximately 400,000 distinct CDR3 sequences, more than 12% being singletons. This sample also belongs to another study, concerning T cells in Graves' hyperthyroidism and ophthalmopathy.

The sample was peripheral blood mononuclear cells (PBMCs), taken at new diagnosis, from a patient treated with antithyroid drugs. These TCRs come from a woman between 25 and 40 years old with Graves disease.

This CDR3 is CASSIQGGLDSYEQYF. In nucleotides, the CDR3 is TGCGCCAGCAGTATCCAGGGGGGGCTAGACTCCTACGAGCAGTACTTC. J is TRBJ2-7 and V is TRBV5-1; possibly TRBD1 or TRBD2 for D (7 bases each). The CDR3 sequence is 16 residues long. The ends were cut back, 5 bases at V and 0 bases at J, with 18 bases in the middle. The germline V gene encodes CDR1 SGHRS and CDR2 YFSETQ.

This clonotype was observed many times. The chain joins TRBV12-3 or TRBV12-4 to TRBJ1-3; the D gene is possibly TRBD1 (5 bases). Between the trimmed V and J ends, which lost 6 bases and 0 bases, there was a span of 24 bases. This CDR3 comprises 19 residues. The CDR3: CASSRRDANSFFSGNTIYF. For the CDR3, the DNA is TGTGCCAGCAGCCGACGGGACGCCAATTCGTTTTTCTCTGGAAACACCATATATTTT.

As to this clonotype: Being one base from a much bigger clone, this may be a read error. The V and J genes are TRBV5-1 and TRBJ1-6; 10 bases match TRBD1. The CDR3 contains 19 residues. J lost 0 bases, V lost 2 bases, and 8 bases had no gene match. Germline-derived CDR1 and CDR2 are SGHRS and YFSETQ. This CDR3 reads CASSFVTGGQSSYNSPLHF. Written as DNA, the CDR3 is TGCGCCAGCAGCTTTGTGACAGGGGGCCAAAGCTCCTATAATTCACCCCTCCACTTT.

This clonotype showed up many times. The CDR3 reads CASSPFVQIVNTGELFF. Written as DNA, the CDR3 is TGTGCCAGCAGTCCCTTTGTCCAGATAGTGAACACCGGGGAGCTGTTTTTT. V and J are TRBV28 and TRBJ2-2; no clear D gene. V was cut by 5 bases and J by 1 base, with 17 bases left in between. In germline, CDR1 is MDHEN, CDR2 SYDVKM. This CDR3 has 17 amino acids.

This clonotype was observed at least ten times. The chain couples TRBV12-3 or TRBV12-4 to TRBJ2-2; no clear D. The CDR3 has 15 amino acids. Trimming took off 5 bases at V and 4 bases at J, with 14 bases between the two ends. The CDR3 nucleotides are TGTGCCAGCAGTCAGACCTGGATAGGCACCGGGGAGCTGTTTTTT. It codes for CASSQTWIGTGELFF.

Only a few counts were recorded for this clonotype. The V gene is TRBV13, the J gene TRBJ1-5; D not resolved. Germline V gene sequence: CDR1 PRHDT, CDR2 FYEKMQ (reference sequence). There are 13 residues in the CDR3. Trimming cost V 4 bases and J 5 bases, with 9 bases left between them. The CDR3 sequence: CASSSGVDQPQHF. The CDR3 DNA is TGTGCCAGCAGCTCCGGGGTAGATCAGCCCCAGCATTTT.

The chain uses TRBV12-3 or TRBV12-4 and TRBJ2-1; TRBD2 aligns across 11 bases. This CDR3 spans 14 amino acids. The V and J ends lost 7 bases and 7 bases, in that order; junction bases with no gene match: 6. CDR3 sequence reads: CASIPTSGANEQFF. CDR3 coding DNA: TGTGCCAGCATCCCGACTAGCGGGGCGAATGAGCAGTTCTTC.

This clonotype occurred many times. CDR3 nucleotide sequence: TGTGCCAGCAGCTTAGTGGACAGGGCGGCCACCGGGGAGCTGTTTTTT. Protein: CASSLVDRAATGELFF. The chain carries TRBV7-2 and TRBJ2-2; 8 bases are shared with TRBD1. Germline loops: CDR1 SGHTA, CDR2 FQGNSA. The CDR3 is 16 residues long. V shed 1 base, J shed 4 bases, and the junction held 5 bases outside the gene matches.

CDR3 in amino acids: CASSTSPSSYEQYF. The CDR3 DNA reads TGTGCCAGTAGTACTTCTCCTTCCTCGTACGAGCAGTACTTC. The V gene is TRBV19, the J gene TRBJ2-7; D gene ambiguous. Germline-derived CDR1 and CDR2 are LNHDA and SQIVND (reference sequence). The CDR3 covers 14 residues. V gave up 4 bases and J gave up 4 bases, with 14 bases separating them.

This clonotype showed up many times. This rearrangement joins TRBV7-3 to TRBJ2-1; 10 bases line up with TRBD1. The ends lost 4 bases at V and 4 bases at J; junction bases unmatched: 4. This CDR3 region has 15 residues. Germline CDR1 reads SGHTA; CDR2 reads FQGTGA. This CDR3 reads CASSSVGQGYNEQFF. The CDR3 DNA reads as TGTGCCAGCAGCTCAGTGGGACAGGGGTACAATGAGCAGTTCTTC.

The rearrangement joins TRBV15 to TRBJ2-7; 9 bases line up with TRBD2. Germline V gene data show CDR1 as LNHNV and CDR2 as YYDKDF (reference sequence). V was clipped by 5 bases and J by 3 bases; unmatched bases: 8. CDR3 length: 15 amino acids. DNA for the CDR3: TGTGCCACCAGCTCCTCGACTAGCGGCCACTACGAGCAGTACTTC. Protein: CATSSSTSGHYEQYF.

This clonotype has a count of ten or more. The chain is built from TRBV30 and TRBJ1-1; the D is unclear. V lost 8 bases to trimming and J lost 0 bases, with 13 bases between them. The CDR3 length is 13 residues. The germline V gene has CDR1 GTSNPN and CDR2 SVGIG (reference sequence). In nucleotides, the CDR3 is TGTGCCATAGAGGCAGTCATGAACACTGAAGCTTTCTTT. Amino acids: CAIEAVMNTEAFF. The full variable domain, rest sourced from reference TRBV30 and TRBJ1-1, is SQTIHQWPATLVQPVGSPLSLECTVEGTSNPNLYWYRQAAGRGLQLLFYSVGIGQISSEVPQNLSASRPQDRQFILSSKKLLLSDSGFYLCAIEAVMNTEAFFGQGTRLTVV.

The V and J genes are TRBV19 and TRBJ2-3; 8 bases are shared with TRBD2. Germline V gene data show CDR1 as LNHDA and CDR2 as SQIVND (reference sequence). Trimming cost V 4 bases and J 5 bases; bases outside gene matches: 11. This CDR3 has 16 amino acids. The DNA of the CDR3 is TGTGCCAGTAGTAACCTAGCGGGTGGAACTGGAGATACGCAGTATTTT. The encoded protein is CASSNLAGGTGDTQYF. The full variable domain, with the rest looked up from reference TRBV19 and TRBJ2-3, is DGGITQSPKYLFRKEGQNVTLSCEQNLNHDAMYWYRQDPGQGLRLIYYSQIVNDFQKGDIAEGYSVSREKKESFPLTVTSAQKNPTAFYLCASSNLAGGTGDTQYFGPGTRLTVL.

This clonotype was picked up many times. The chain couples TRBV9 to TRBJ2-5; D remains ambiguous. CDR1 and CDR2 from the germline V gene are SGDLS and YYNGEE. Between the trimmed V and J ends, which lost 4 bases and 0 bases, there was a span of 13 bases. CDR3 size: 15 residues. DNA for the CDR3: TGTGCCAGCAGCCCTTGGGCCCTAAACCAAGAGACCCAGTACTTC. Translating gives CASSPWALNQETQYF.

This clonotype was counted ten times or more. The V call is TRBV9, the J call TRBJ1-1; unclear D gene. Between the trimmed V and J ends, which lost 0 bases and 3 bases, there was a span of 6 bases. CDR1 SGDLS and CDR2 YYNGEE come from the germline V gene. This CDR3 region has 13 residues. CDR3 protein: CASSVATDTEAFF. DNA for the CDR3: TGTGCCAGCAGCGTAGCTACGGACACTGAAGCTTTCTTT.

This clonotype was found many times. The V call is TRBV12-5, the J call TRBJ2-1, with 9 bases fitting TRBD1. Losses at the gene ends were 1 base for V and 8 bases for J; bases not matched to a gene: 12. CDR3 length: 17 residues. The germline gives CDR1 LGHNT, CDR2 FRNRAP. CDR3 loop: CASGLASGGQGGYEQFF. The DNA of the CDR3 is TGTGCTAGTGGTTTGGCTTCTGGGGGACAGGGTGGGTATGAGCAGTTCTTC.